This passage covers 15 T cell receptor beta chains from one sample sequenced in a study of cytomegalovirus exposure and HLA in healthy donors. 60 Vbeta and 13 Jbeta primers were used in PCR. Data came from immunoSEQ multiplex PCR; TCRdb stores just in-frame clones and leaves some out. Here the sample spans around 300,000 clones, around 65% being singletons. What was sequenced was PBMCs. The origin of the receptors is a female donor in good health and CMV-seronegative.

There are a few counts of this clone. The genes are TRBV7-9 and TRBJ1-2, with 8 bases lining up with TRBD1. The CDR3 is made up of 15 amino acids. V shed 5 bases, J shed 8 bases, and the junction held 13 bases outside the gene matches. Germline lookup yields CDR1 SEHNR and CDR2 FQNEAQ (reference sequence). Here the CDR3 reads CASSAGDQGARGYTF. The CDR3 region has the DNA TGTGCCAGCAGCGCCGGGGATCAGGGGGCGCGCGGCTACACCTTC.

In DNA, the CDR3 is TGCGCCAGCGGGGGACTAGCGGGAGGTTCCGGCGAGCAGTACTTC. Encoded protein: CASGGLAGGSGEQYF. The V and J genes are TRBV5-1 and TRBJ2-7; 15 bases fit TRBD2. Germline V gene lookup returns CDR1 SGHRS and CDR2 YFSETQ. With V trimmed by 7 bases and J by 6 bases, 8 bases remained unmatched. The CDR3 is 15 amino acids.

This clone was seen more than once but under ten times. The chain recombines TRBV9 with TRBJ2-7; 8 bases match TRBD1. Germline V gives CDR1 SGDLS, CDR2 YYNGEE. This CDR3 has 13 residues. The J segment lost 2 bases and the V segment lost 5 bases, leaving 3 bases of the junction unmatched. The CDR3 bases are TGTGCCAGCAGGGACAGGGTTGCCTACGAGCAGTACTTC. Protein: CASRDRVAYEQYF.

This clone was observed a handful of times. The chain carries TRBV10-3 and TRBJ1-2; 9 nucleotides match TRBD1. Germline V gives CDR1 ENHRY, CDR2 SYGVKD. J lost 1 base, V lost 5 bases, and 2 bases had no gene match. The CDR3 contains 14 residues. CDR3 protein: CAISLDRGNYGYTF. For the CDR3, the DNA is TGTGCCATCAGTCTGGACAGGGGTAACTATGGCTACACCTTC.

The gene calls are TRBV5-4 and TRBJ1-1; 9 bases fit TRBD1. The CDR3 extends over 15 amino acids. Per the germline V gene, CDR1 is SGHNT and CDR2 is YYREEE (reference sequence). Losses at the gene ends were 4 bases for V and 5 bases for J; bases not matched to a gene: 9. The DNA of the CDR3 is TGTGCCAGCAGCGAAGGGACAGGGTTTGCGACTGAAGCTTTCTTT. Translating gives CASSEGTGFATEAFF.

This sequence joins TRBV7-8 and TRBJ1-4; 7 bases agree with TRBD1. V lost 4 bases, J lost 7 bases, and 6 bases stayed unmatched. Germline assignment: CDR1 SGHVS and CDR2 FQNEAQ. This CDR3 contains 14 residues. CDR3 nucleotide sequence: TGTGCCAGCAGCTCAGGGACAGAAATTGAAAAACTGTTTTTT. Its protein product is CASSSGTEIEKLFF.

The rearrangement links TRBV10-1 to TRBJ2-2; 13 nucleotides match TRBD2. The CDR3 has 19 amino acids. Per germline, CDR1 WNHNN and CDR2 SYGVQD (reference sequence). J was trimmed by 6 bases and V by 7 bases; bases with no gene match: 17. The CDR3 DNA follows: TGCGCCAGCATCGAGATAGGGACTAGCGGGACCAGGTCCCCCGGGGAGCTGTTTTTT. This codes for CASIEIGTSGTRSPGELFF.

This clone occurred a few times. This chain joins TRBV25-1 and TRBJ2-6, with D perhaps TRBD1 (6 bases). Between the trimmed V and J ends, which lost 9 bases and 2 bases, there was a span of 11 bases. Looked up from germline, CDR1 is MGHDK and CDR2 is SYGVNS. The CDR3 totals 14 residues. CDR3 protein: CARGKGAGANVLTF. CDR3 coding DNA: TGTGCCAGGGGAAAGGGGGCTGGGGCCAACGTCCTGACTTTC.

V usage is TRBV28 and J usage is TRBJ2-7; TRBD1 matches 8 bases. Germline CDR1 is MDHEN and CDR2 is SYDVKM. J was trimmed by 4 bases and V by 1 base; bases with no gene match: 9. The CDR3 extends over 16 amino acids. The DNA for the CDR3 is TGTGCCAGCAGTTTATCAGCAGGGGGCTTCGGGTACGAGCAGTACTTC. Protein product: CASSLSAGGFGYEQYF.

This chain connects TRBV9 to TRBJ2-7, with TRBD2 as a possible D gene (7 bases). V lost 4 bases, J lost 2 bases, and 16 bases lay in between. The V gene's germline CDR1 is SGDLS and CDR2 YYNGEE. The CDR3 runs 15 residues. The CDR3 nucleotides are TGTGCCAGCAGCCTAAGGGGGGGATCGGCCTACGAGCAGTACTTC. It specifies CASSLRGGSAYEQYF.

The chain has TRBV29-1 and TRBJ1-1; D possibly corresponds to TRBD1 (5 bases). The CDR3 is 14 residues long. CDR1 and CDR2 (germline): SQVTM, ANQGSEA. Trimming pared 0 bases from V and 2 bases from J, leaving 10 bases between. The CDR3 reads CSVEDRDRNTEAFF. The CDR3 DNA is TGCAGCGTTGAAGATCGAGACAGAAACACTGAAGCTTTCTTT.

This chain links TRBV27 with TRBJ2-3; D perhaps matches TRBD1 (6 bases). This CDR3 is 17 amino acids long. CDR1 and CDR2 (germline): MNHEY, SMNVEV (reference sequence). The germline V and J ends were trimmed by 1 base and 4 bases, with 18 bases remaining between them. CDR3 DNA: TGTGCCAGCAGTTTATTCCCTATGGCAGGGGCCGCAGATACGCAGTATTTT. Translated: CASSLFPMAGAADTQYF.

The V and J genes are TRBV30 and TRBJ2-7; 8 bases fit TRBD2. The germline V gene has CDR1 GTSNPN and CDR2 SVGIG (reference sequence). With V trimmed by 3 bases and J by 3 bases, 7 bases remained unmatched. The CDR3 is 14 amino acids. The CDR3 DNA reads as TGTGCCTGGAGCCTTCCAGCGGGAGACTACGAGCAGTACTTC. It codes for CAWSLPAGDYEQYF.

This clone was seen just once. The V gene is TRBV15, the J gene TRBJ2-1; 11 positions agree with TRBD2. Germline V lookup: CDR1 LNHNV, CDR2 YYDKDF (reference sequence). V lost 3 bases, J lost 2 bases, and 0 bases stayed unmatched. This CDR3 comprises 15 residues. The CDR3 region is CATSRTSGAYNEQFF. The CDR3 DNA is TGTGCCACCAGCAGGACTAGCGGGGCCTACAATGAGCAGTTCTTC.

The genes are TRBV5-1 and TRBJ2-5, with TRBD1 as a possible D gene (6 bases). Germline lookup yields CDR1 SGHRS and CDR2 YFSETQ. The CDR3 totals 15 residues. V lost 4 bases to trimming and J lost 5 bases, with 18 bases between them. This chain's CDR3 is CASSEGSGVYETQYF. The CDR3 DNA reads TGCGCCAGCAGCGAGGGCTCAGGGGTTTATGAGACCCAGTACTTC.